The next 10 T cell receptor beta chains were all read from a single sample in a study of T cell repertoires in cytomegalovirus infection. These receptors' antigens are unknown. TCRdb ran MiXCR on the reads and lists one entry per CDR3 protein. The table lists around 360,000 distinct CDR3 sequences, approximately 30% of them singletons. The input for sequencing was cultured PBMCs, taken from culture after CMV antigen stimulation. These TCRs come from a human donor in good health (CMV status not recorded). Some clones in this sample may be carry-over from other donors' samples.

The V and J genes are TRBV20-1 and TRBJ2-3; D is unclear. Germline-derived CDR1 and CDR2 are DFQATT and SNEGSKA (reference sequence). This CDR3 is built from 11 residues. Trimming pared 3 bases from V and 3 bases from J, leaving 4 bases between. DNA of the CDR3: TGCAGTGCTAGGGGGACAGATACGCAGTATTTT. Translating it yields CSARGTDTQYF.

The gene calls are TRBV18 and TRBJ1-5, with 8 bases lining up with TRBD1. Germline assignment: CDR1 KGHSH and CDR2 LQKENI. The CDR3 is 15 amino acids. J was trimmed by 5 bases and V by 4 bases; bases with no gene match: 7. The CDR3 bases are TGTGCCAGCTCACTCGCCGGGACAGGCGATCAGCCCCAGCATTTT. Translation gives CASSLAGTGDQPQHF.

This clonotype has only a few counts. CDR3 sequence: CASTERYTDTQYF. CDR3 DNA sequence: TGTGCCAGCACGGAGCGGTACACAGATACGCAGTATTTT. This chain uses TRBV6-6 with TRBJ2-3; possible D gene TRBD2, 5 bases. Germline CDR1 and CDR2: MNHNY and SVGAGI (reference sequence). The CDR3 runs 13 residues. Trimming shortened V by 7 bases and J by 2 bases, and 10 bases separated the two germline ends.

The genes are TRBV13 and TRBJ2-7, with D unclear. The ends were cut back, 5 bases at V and 3 bases at J, with 11 bases in the middle. The CDR3 is made up of 13 amino acids. Germline V gene data show CDR1 as PRHDT and CDR2 as FYEKMQ (reference sequence). The CDR3 sequence: CASSLELVYEQYV. The CDR3 DNA reads TGTGCCAGCAGCCTGGAGTTAGTCTACGAGCAGTACGTC.

This chain links TRBV20-1 with TRBJ2-1; D not certain. There are 13 residues in the CDR3. V gave up 4 bases and J gave up 3 bases, with 10 bases separating them. Germline V CDR1 and CDR2: DFQATT, SNEGSKA (reference sequence). The CDR3 nucleotides read TGCAGTGCTATCGAGTTGGTCTACAATGAGCAGTTCTTC. Translation: CSAIELVYNEQFF.

This chain links TRBV5-1 with TRBJ2-6; maybe TRBD2 (7 bases). V was pared by 2 bases and J by 2 bases, with 14 bases between. The CDR3 spans 17 residues. Germline CDR1 is SGHRS and CDR2 is YFSETQ. CDR3 amino acids: CASSLGGGGPGANVLTF. In DNA, the CDR3 is TGCGCCAGCAGCTTAGGGGGGGGAGGACCTGGGGCCAACGTCCTGACTTTC.

This clonotype was observed a few times. J is TRBJ2-7 and V is TRBV5-5; D is undetermined. Germline CDR1 reads SGHKS; CDR2 reads YYEKEE (reference sequence). The CDR3 sequence is 14 residues long. V was trimmed by 0 bases and J by 9 bases, leaving 16 bases between them. CDR3 amino acids: CASSLAAEALRQYF. CDR3 coding DNA: TGTGCCAGCAGCTTGGCGGCAGAGGCCTTGAGGCAGTACTTC.

On this clonotype itself: This may come from a read error, since a much larger clone is one base off. The V call is TRBV7-2, the J call TRBJ1-6; D ambiguous. The V and J ends lost 2 bases and 7 bases respectively, with 9 bases between them. The CDR3 spans 14 residues. Germline V CDR1 and CDR2: SGHTA, FQGNSA. This CDR3 is CASSLTVANSPLHF. The CDR3 coding sequence is TGTGCCAGCAGCTTAACAGTGGCCAATTCACCCCTCCACTTT.

This clonotype has only a few counts. The J gene is TRBJ2-1, the V gene TRBV7-2; TRBD2 matches 10 bases. In germline, CDR1 is SGHTA, CDR2 FQGNSA. The CDR3 has 19 residues. V was clipped by 0 bases and J by 3 bases; unmatched bases: 11. The CDR3 coding sequence is TGTGCCAGCAGCTTAGCGCAGAGTAAGCGGGAGGGCCGCTACAATGAGCAGTTCTTC. Translating gives CASSLAQSKREGRYNEQFF.

This clonotype showed up just a few times. The genes are TRBV15 and TRBJ2-7, with TRBD2 matching over 9 bases. V was pared by 0 bases and J by 0 bases, with 6 bases of the junction left unmatched. Germline CDR1 LNHNV, CDR2 YYDKDF (reference sequence). The CDR3 spans 17 residues. CDR3 sequence: CATSRDQLAGFSYEQYF. As DNA, the CDR3 is TGTGCCACCAGCAGAGATCAACTAGCGGGTTTCTCCTACGAGCAGTACTTC.